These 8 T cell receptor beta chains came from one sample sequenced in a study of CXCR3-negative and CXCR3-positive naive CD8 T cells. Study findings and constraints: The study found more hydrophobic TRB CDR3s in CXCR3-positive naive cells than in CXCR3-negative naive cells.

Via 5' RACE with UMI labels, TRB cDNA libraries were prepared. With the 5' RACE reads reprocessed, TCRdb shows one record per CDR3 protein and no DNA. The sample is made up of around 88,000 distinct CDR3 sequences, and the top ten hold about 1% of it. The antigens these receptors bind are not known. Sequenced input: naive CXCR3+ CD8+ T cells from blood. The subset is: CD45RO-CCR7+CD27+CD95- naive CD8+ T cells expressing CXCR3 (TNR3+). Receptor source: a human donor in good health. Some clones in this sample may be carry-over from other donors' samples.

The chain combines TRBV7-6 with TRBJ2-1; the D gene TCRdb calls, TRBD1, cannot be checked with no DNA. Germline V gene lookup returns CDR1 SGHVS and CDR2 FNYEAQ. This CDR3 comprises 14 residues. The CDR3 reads CASRAGQGHDEQFF.

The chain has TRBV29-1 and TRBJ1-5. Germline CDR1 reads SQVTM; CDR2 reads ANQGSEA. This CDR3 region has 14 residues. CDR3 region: CSVEAWRGNQPQHF.

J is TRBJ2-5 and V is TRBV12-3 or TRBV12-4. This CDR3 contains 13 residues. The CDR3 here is CASSPDVAETQYF.

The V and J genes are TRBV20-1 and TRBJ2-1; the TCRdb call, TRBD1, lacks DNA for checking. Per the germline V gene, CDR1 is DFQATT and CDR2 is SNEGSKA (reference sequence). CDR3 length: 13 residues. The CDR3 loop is CSASLYRGNEQFF.

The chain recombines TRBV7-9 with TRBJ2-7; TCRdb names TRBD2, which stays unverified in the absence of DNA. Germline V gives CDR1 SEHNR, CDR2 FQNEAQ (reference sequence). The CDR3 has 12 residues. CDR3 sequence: CASSQTANEQYF.

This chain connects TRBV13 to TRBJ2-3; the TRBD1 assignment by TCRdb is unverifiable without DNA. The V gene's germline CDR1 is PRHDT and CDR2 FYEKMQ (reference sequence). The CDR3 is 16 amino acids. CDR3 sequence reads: CASSSRDRGRGDTHYF.

CDR3 in amino acids: CASKGSTDTQYF. The genes are TRBV7-9 and TRBJ2-3. CDR1 is SEHNR, CDR2 FQNEAQ, per germline (reference sequence). CDR3 size: 12 residues. Filled out from reference TRBV7-9 and TRBJ2-3, the complete variable domain reads DTGVSQNPRHKITKRGQNVTFRCDPISEHNRLYWYRQTLGQGPEFLTYFQNEAQLEKSRLLSDRFSAERPKGSFSTLEIQRTEQGDSAMYLCASKGSTDTQYFGPGTRLTVL.

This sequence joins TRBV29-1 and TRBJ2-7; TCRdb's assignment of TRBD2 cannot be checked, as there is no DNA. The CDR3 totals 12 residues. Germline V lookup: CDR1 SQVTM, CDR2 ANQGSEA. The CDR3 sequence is CSVYILADEQYF.